These 5 T cell receptor beta chains were all obtained from the same sample, sequenced in a study of blood T cell repertoires in COVID-19. Sequencing used immunoSEQ multiplex PCR; TCRdb keeps in-frame clones, though not all of them. The sample records some 120,000 clones, approximately 80% being singletons. The sample was peripheral blood. The receptors stem from a man between 65 and 79 years old with acute or convalescent COVID-19.

This chain connects TRBV25-1 to TRBJ2-3, with 7 bases lining up with TRBD1. CDR1 and CDR2 from the germline V gene are MGHDK and SYGVNS. This CDR3 is built from 14 residues. The V and J ends lost 2 bases and 3 bases, in that order; junction bases with no gene match: 2. The chain's CDR3 is CASSEPDRTDTQYF. CDR3 bases: TGTGCCAGCAGTGAACCGGACAGGACAGATACGCAGTATTTT. Together with reference TRBV25-1 and TRBJ2-3, the CDR3 gives the full variable domain: EADIYQTPRYLVIGTGKKITLECSQTMGHDKMYWYQQDPGMELHLIHYSYGVNSTEKGDLSSESTVSRIRTEHFPLTLESARPSHTSQYLCASSEPDRTDTQYFGPGTRLTVL.

This sequence joins TRBV7-8 and TRBJ1-5; no firm D call. Germline loops: CDR1 SGHVS, CDR2 FQNEAQ. Trimming took 5 bases from V and 0 from J, leaving 8 bases between them. The length of the CDR3 is 14 residues. CDR3: CASSRSDSNQPQHF. CDR3 DNA sequence: TGTGCCAGCAGCCGCAGCGATAGCAATCAGCCCCAGCATTTT.

This clone was picked up a small number of times. The chain joins TRBV28 to TRBJ1-1, with TRBD1 matching over 7 bases. This CDR3 has 15 amino acids. The junction had 6 bases not matched to a gene; V was cut back by 1 base and J by 4 bases. Germline CDR1 MDHEN, CDR2 SYDVKM. CDR3 bases: TGTGCCAGCAGTTTATACAGGGGTAGGGGCACTGAAGCTTTCTTT. As protein: CASSLYRGRGTEAFF.

The CDR3 reads CASSQCLRQGRTEAFF. In nucleotides, the CDR3 is TGTGCCAGCAGCCAGTGCTTAAGACAGGGAAGGACTGAAGCTTTCTTT. The genes are TRBV21-1 and TRBJ1-1; no DNA check was done on the table's D call, TRBD1. TRBV21-1 is designated a pseudogene. The CDR3 runs 16 residues.

This clone was detected a few times. V gene TRBV16 combines with J gene TRBJ1-2; TRBD1 matches at 7 bases. After removal of 4 bases from V and 8 bases from J, the junction contained 10 bases not matched to a gene. The CDR3 has 14 amino acids. Germline CDR1 is KGHSY and CDR2 is FQNENV. CDR3: CASSLRWDSQGYTF. The CDR3 DNA reads as TGTGCCAGCAGCCTCCGTTGGGACAGTCAGGGCTACACCTTC. Filled out from reference TRBV16 and TRBJ1-2, the complete variable domain reads GEEVAQTPKHLVRGEGQKAKLYCAPIKGHSYVFWYQQVLKNEFKFLISFQNENVFDETGMPKERFSAKCLPNSPCSLEIQATKLEDSAVYFCASSLRWDSQGYTFGSGTRLTVV.